This T cell receptor (beta chain) was identified during a study of cytomegalovirus exposure and HLA in healthy donors (TCRdb year 2017). With respect to the entire study: According to an earlier analysis of 550 to 750 of the donors, 150 million to 200 million T cells yielded 95 million to 140 million unique TCR beta sequences and approximately 300 Gb of sequence data. Donor age, sex, ethnicity and CMV serostatus were compiled alongside the repertoire data. A later analysis re-analyzed previously published TCR beta repertoires from 660 or so donors and added high-resolution HLA genotyping to study TCR occurrence patterns. The T cell repertoires of several hundred subjects were profiled by immunosequencing and related to cytomegalovirus serostatus. In an earlier analysis of 550 to 700 of the donors, high-throughput TCR beta sequencing was used to judge whether each TCR beta V gene segment behaved as functional or pseudogenic. In a later genetic analysis, genome-wide SNP genotypes for about 60% of the 666 donors were used, and that subset was treated as a discovery cohort. Class I and class II HLA loci were covered by the typing at four-digit resolution. To predict cytomegalovirus infection status, the study brought together high-throughput TCR immunosequencing, statistical association of individual TCRs with disease status, and machine learning. A few DR-DQ haplotypes were treated as single units for association and clustering because of strong linkage in the cohort. A separate validation cohort of 100 to 150 different subjects was used in addition to the approximately 700-subject first cohort. On average, around 240,000 unique TCR beta nucleotide sequences were sequenced per donor among fewer than 500 genotyped donors of the cohort, with 15% to 20% of those sequences being non-productive. The study was designed to test whether signatures of past pathogen exposure could be identified by cataloging public T cell receptors. An early release that covered around 590 HLA-typed donors contained approximately 300 gigabases of sequencing data and 75 million to 100 million unique TCR sequences. Typing coverage differed by locus: A, B, C, DRB1 and DQB1 were typed in about 620-640 donors, DQA1 in approximately 520, DPA1 in 600 to 610, and DPB1 in 472. Among the roughly 400 genotyped donors, roughly 80% belonged to the genetic ancestry cluster associated with self-reported Caucasian donors. All discovery cohort repertoires had been generated using a single sequencing platform. Rather than drawing on any new phenotypic data, the later analysis identified candidate immune exposures from TCR beta sequences and the way those sequences occurred across donors.

Receptor amplification or capture employed the immunoSEQ multiplex PCR assay. For the multiplex PCR, a mixture combining 60 forward primers for TCR Vbeta segments and 13 reverse primers for TCR Jbeta segments was used. A multiplex PCR assay on genomic DNA amplified the CDR3 region of rearranged TCR beta genes. On the Illumina HiSeq System, the amplified TCR beta libraries were sequenced as 87-base-pair reads. As for how the authors treated the data: Across the 500 to 750 repertoires, a later analysis counted tens of millions of unique TCR beta chains, roughly 11 million of which were shared by at least two donors. Raw reads were error-corrected and collapsed into unique sequences with a nearest-neighbor algorithm that merged closely related sequences to remove PCR and sequencing errors. Alignment of CDR3 sequences to IMGT reference sequences was used to assign V, D and J gene segments. For a sequence to be retained, at least a six-nucleotide match to both a V gene segment and a J gene segment was required. A rearrangement was called productive if the CDR3 had no stop codons and remained in frame with V and J, and every other rearrangement was called non-productive. CDR3 was defined according to IMGT convention as the region running from the second conserved V-encoded cysteine to the conserved J-encoded phenylalanine. The earlier analysis of about 590 of the donors excluded sequences that lacked an unambiguous match to a single V gene segment. An earlier analysis of under 750 of the donors called V segments functional above 56.7% productive rearrangements and segregating when the between-donor standard deviation exceeded 5%. To diagnose cytomegalovirus status from the catalog of TCR beta chain sequences, a statistical classification framework was built. In a later analysis, TCR nucleotide sequences were compared against IMGT/GENE-DB human TR gene sequences so that V and J genes could be assigned. Using the TCRdist pipeline, a later analysis assigned CDR3 sequences along with most-parsimonious VDJ recombination scenarios. In a later analysis, each TCR beta chain was defined by its CDR3 amino acid sequence together with its V-gene family, and reads without a unique V-gene family were excluded. To address suspected cross-contamination and a sequencing artifact, a later analysis removed 592 highly shared, low-generation-probability nucleotide sequences. In a later analysis, a clonal expansion index was calculated for each public chain from normalized within-repertoire ranks of inferred template counts. Generation probabilities in a later analysis came from a VDJ recombination model fitted to out-of-frame rearrangements, and those results were checked against IGoR. In a later analysis, TCR-TCR, TCR-HLA and TCR-CMV co-occurrence was scored with hypergeometric tests, and a repertoire-size bias correction was applied to TCR pairs. A later analysis estimated false discovery rates by permuting HLA or CMV assignments 20 times. A later analysis grouped co-occurring TCRs with DBSCAN, adding TCRdist sequence similarity when clustering within HLA-allele-positive subsets. Repertoires with fewer than 30,000 or more than 120,000 public chains, plus five repertoires with anomalous nucleotide sharing, were excluded from co-occurrence clustering. Sourced from immuneACCESS, this table was stored by TCRdb with only in-frame sequences that have V and J called. A share of the clones is absent; for the studies checked, an unresolved V gene accounts for under half, and the remainder has no known explanation. V, J and clone size derive from that table, while D and trimming were established from the DNA sequence. This sample lists 150,000 to 250,000 clones; 70% to 80% were detected once. The ten largest account for less than 2% of the sample.

For this clone: No antigen is known for it. Base qualities are not recorded, but no much larger clone differs from it by a single base.

V loses 3 bases, J loses 2 bases, and the germline ends lie 8 bases apart. The germline V gene supplies CDR1 SGHTA and CDR2 FQGNSA. Taken from cysteine to phenylalanine, the CDR3 has 13 residues. The kept DNA is CDR3 alone, 39 bases in frame from the first base. Results and caveats for the whole study, not just this receptor: Because the 87-base-pair reads could not distinguish some IMGT-functional V segments, including TRBV6-2 and TRBV6-3, those segments were excluded. Roughly uniform sequencing depth across donors was assumed in presence/absence analyses, although this assumption may not hold. An earlier analysis of approximately 530 of the donors showed that most TCR beta V segments appeared in productive rearrangements either about 90% or about 30% of the time, which broadly matched IMGT annotations. According to a later analysis, most CMV-associated TCR beta chains appeared to be HLA-restricted, and the HLA associations seemed to be driven largely by CMV exposure. Immune exposure information for the cohort was limited to CMV serostatus. In vitro tests confirmed that a few of the cytomegalovirus-associated TCR beta chains recognize cytomegalovirus antigens. The earlier analysis of some 540 of the donors excluded roughly 17 rarely observed V segments, including chromosome 9 orphons, because counts were too low. In a later analysis, the rate of TCR association differed among HLA loci, with DRB1 alleles having the most associated TCRs and HLA-C alleles having the fewest. This cohort had only TCR beta chains sequenced, and the lack of alpha or paired-chain data limited which features could be detected. The sequencing pipeline was judged likely to have produced a cluster of highly shared sequence variants as a technical artifact. According to the authors, the approach could potentially be generalized to other disease states and immunological phenotypes. In a later analysis, HLA-associated TCR beta chains were found to be more clonally expanded and to have lower generation probabilities than equally common non-associated chains. A later genetic analysis associated a missense DCLRE1C variant with V-gene and J-gene trimming of TCR beta chains, and an independent cohort replicated the association. Several of the top co-occurrence clusters appeared to be linked to parvovirus B19, influenza, CMV and Epstein-Barr virus, according to a later analysis. Because HLA typing was unavailable for some donors at each locus, only the typed subset was used in association tests. While some public TCRs were present in many individuals, most TCR sequences turned up only very rarely across donors. Cytomegalovirus status was reported to be diagnosed by the classifier with high specificity and sensitivity in both the original and validation cohorts. A further reported finding was that TCR beta sequences accurately predicted the HLA-A and HLA-B alleles for most subjects in the first cohort. According to a later genetic analysis, donors in an Asian-associated ancestry cluster had fewer N-insertions in productive TCRs than the approximately 690-donor mean. At a false discovery rate of 0.05, a later analysis linked about 17,000 TCR beta sequences to specific HLA alleles. Correlated functional status among segregating V segments might be attributable to linkage disequilibrium, but an unknown experimental factor could not be ruled out. When HLA alleles, especially DR and DQ, strongly co-occurred, attributing TCR associations to individual alleles was difficult. The study listed 164 TCR beta chains as associated with cytomegalovirus.

The cohort consisted of fewer than 700 healthy bone marrow donors. All cohort members were sampled while nominally healthy, although unrecorded immune exposures were likely present. The donor was CMV seronegative and was included in the group of a few hundred seronegative cohort members. A peripheral blood sample was collected from each donor, and TCR beta sequencing was performed on peripheral blood mononuclear cells. The Qiagen DNeasy Blood Extraction Kit was used to extract genomic DNA from the blood cell samples. The receptor comes from a man in his thirties or forties in good health and CMV-seronegative. The sequencing input was PBMCs. The chain joins TRBV7-2 to TRBJ2-7, and possibly TRBD2, on 5 matching bases. The encoded CDR3 is CASSFSGAYEQYF. The base sequence is TGTGCCAGCAGCTTTTCCGGGGCCTACGAGCAGTACTTC. With the rest looked up from the reference TRBV7-2 and TRBJ2-7 genes rather than sequenced, the full variable domain is GAGVSQSPSNKVTEKGKDVELRCDPISGHTALYWYRQSLGQGLEFLIYFQGNSAPDKSGLPSDRFSAERTGGSVSTLTIQRTQQEDSAVYLCASSFSGAYEQYFGPGTRLTVT.